The rows below give T cell receptor beta chains drawn from one sample of a study of regulatory T cells in long-lasting Graves disease. TCRdb used MiXCR to reprocess the multiplex PCR reads, holding one entry per CDR3 protein. The data contain more than 300,000 distinct CDR3 sequences, approximately 25% of them seen just once; the ten biggest clones take up about 29%. The input for sequencing was peripheral blood mononuclear cells (PBMCs), taken when the disease was refractory, from a patient treated with antithyroid drugs. Source of these receptors: a middle-aged woman with Graves disease. Both conserved end residues are part of each CDR3. D genes are given only for firm matches. For some rows the clone size is stated as once, few or many, or as a class when expanded; others skip it.

CDR3 length: 14; clone size: once; J gene: TRBJ2-2; V gene: TRBV24-1; D gene: .; CDR3 DNA: TGTGCCACCAGTGATTTGGTAGGGCCCGGGGAGCTGTTTTTT; CDR3 protein: CATSDLVGPGELFF
CDR3 length: 16; clone size: .; J gene: TRBJ1-5; V gene: TRBV4-1; D gene: .; CDR3 DNA: TGCGCCAGCAGCCAATACCCGGGACACGGGGATCAGCCCCAGCATTTT; CDR3 protein: CASSQYPGHGDQPQHF
CDR3 length: 14; clone size: few; J gene: TRBJ1-3; V gene: TRBV7-2; D gene: .; CDR3 DNA: TGTGCCAGCAGCTTAGGGAGGATTGGAAACACCATATATTTT; CDR3 protein: CASSLGRIGNTIYF
CDR3 length: 14; clone size: few; J gene: TRBJ2-7; V gene: TRBV5-6; D gene: TRBD2; CDR3 DNA: TGTGCCAGCAGACGACTAGCGAACGCCTACGAGCAGTACTTC; CDR3 protein: CASRRLANAYEQYF
CDR3 length: 18; clone size: .; J gene: TRBJ2-2; V gene: TRBV11-2; D gene: TRBD2; CDR3 DNA: TGTGCCAGCAGCTTAGGGTCTAGCGGGAGGGCCAGCACCGGGGAGCTGTTTTTT; CDR3 protein: CASSLGSSGRASTGELFF
CDR3 length: 16; clone size: .; J gene: TRBJ2-2; V gene: TRBV20-1; D gene: TRBD1; CDR3 DNA: TGCAGTGCTAGAGGCAGGGGGCGCGGTGTCACCGGGGAGCTGTTTTTT; CDR3 protein: CSARGRGRGVTGELFF
CDR3 length: 14; clone size: .; J gene: TRBJ2-7; V gene: TRBV7-9; D gene: TRBD1; CDR3 DNA: TGTGCCAGCAGCACCGGACAGGGGAGTGACGAGCAGTACTTC; CDR3 protein: CASSTGQGSDEQYF
CDR3 length: 11; clone size: many; J gene: TRBJ1-1; V gene: TRBV12-3/TRBV12-4; D gene: .; CDR3 DNA: TGTGCCAGCAGTTCCGAGACAGGAGCTTTCTTT; CDR3 protein: CASSSETGAFF
CDR3 length: 16; clone size: few; J gene: TRBJ2-7; V gene: TRBV2; D gene: TRBD2; CDR3 DNA: TGTGCCAGCAGGACCCCTGGGGGTAGCGGGAGCTACGAGCAGTACTTC; CDR3 protein: CASRTPGGSGSYEQYF
CDR3 length: 13; clone size: few; J gene: TRBJ2-7; V gene: TRBV20-1; D gene: .; CDR3 DNA: TGCAGTGCTAGACAAGACACGGACTACGAGCAGTACTTC; CDR3 protein: CSARQDTDYEQYF
CDR3 length: 13; clone size: many; J gene: TRBJ1-1; V gene: TRBV12-3/TRBV12-4; D gene: TRBD1; CDR3 DNA: TGTGCCAGCAGTTTAAGGGACAGAGGTGAAGCTTTCTTT; CDR3 protein: CASSLRDRGEAFF
CDR3 length: 14; clone size: many; J gene: TRBJ2-7; V gene: TRBV7-2; D gene: .; CDR3 DNA: TGTGCCAGCAGCCGAAGTTGGACGCCCTACGAGCAGTACTTC; CDR3 protein: CASSRSWTPYEQYF
CDR3 length: 15; clone size: many; J gene: TRBJ1-1; V gene: TRBV25-1; D gene: .; CDR3 DNA: TGTGCCAGCAGTTCGGGAGAGATTTCGAACACTGAAGCTTTCTTT; CDR3 protein: CASSSGEISNTEAFF
CDR3 length: 11; clone size: many; J gene: TRBJ2-7; V gene: TRBV28; D gene: .; CDR3 DNA: TGTGCCACCGGACGGGGTAGGGAGCAGTACTTC; CDR3 protein: CATGRGREQYF
CDR3 length: 14; clone size: many; J gene: TRBJ2-6; V gene: TRBV11-2; D gene: .; CDR3 DNA: TGTGCCAGCAGCTCCCTTTCTGGGGCCAACGTCCTGACTTTC; CDR3 protein: CASSSLSGANVLTF
CDR3 length: 15; clone size: .; J gene: TRBJ2-3; V gene: TRBV11-2; D gene: .; CDR3 DNA: TGTGCCAGCACCATAAGGGGCGGAGTTGCAGATACGCAGTATTTT; CDR3 protein: CASTIRGGVADTQYF